This TCR beta chain was documented in a study of T cells in localized non-small cell lung cancer. This clone was found a few times. The antigen is unknown. Whole-study results and caveats: Uninvolved adjacent lung, not tumor, had the highest T cell clonality.

Only in-frame clones appear in the TCRdb table, and some are missing; sequencing was by immunoSEQ multiplex PCR. Of about 2,200 clones listed, approximately 36% are singletons. Specimen: lung tumor tissue, collected before any cancer treatment. The sequence was obtained from a female donor older than 55 with stage I lung adenocarcinoma.

The CDR3 DNA is TGCGCCAGCGGGTCCGATAAGAACACTGAAGCTTTCTTT. Translation: CASGSDKNTEAFF. The chain uses TRBV10-2 and TRBJ1-1; D gene unclear. Germline V CDR1 and CDR2: WSHSY, SAAADI. This CDR3 region has 13 residues. V was cut by 8 bases and J by 1 base, with 11 bases left in between.